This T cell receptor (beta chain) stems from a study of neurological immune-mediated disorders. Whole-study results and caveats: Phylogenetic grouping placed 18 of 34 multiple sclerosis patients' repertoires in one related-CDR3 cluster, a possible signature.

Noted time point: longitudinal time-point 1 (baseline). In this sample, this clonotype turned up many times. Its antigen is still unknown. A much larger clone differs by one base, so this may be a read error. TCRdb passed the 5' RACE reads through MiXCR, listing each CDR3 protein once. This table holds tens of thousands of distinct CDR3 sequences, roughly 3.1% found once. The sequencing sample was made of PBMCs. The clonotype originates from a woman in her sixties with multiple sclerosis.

For the CDR3, the DNA is TGTGACAGCAACGACCCTAACTATGGCTACACCTTC. Protein: CDSNDPNYGYTF. V gene TRBV6-5 combines with J gene TRBJ1-2, with D unclear. The germline V gene encodes CDR1 MNHEY and CDR2 SVGAGI. The CDR3 runs 12 residues.